Each of the 25 T cell receptor beta chains below was sequenced from the same sample in a study of shared T cell receptors in the human thymus. The assay was immunoSEQ multiplex PCR, and TCRdb's table has in-frame clones only and misses some. Of approximately 730,000 clones in the sample, approximately 83% were seen once. This sample also belongs to another study, concerning human thymus T cells.

The sample consisted of thymocytes. These receptors were collected from a girl under two years old with a congenital heart defect.

This clone appeared a single time. This chain joins TRBV2 and TRBJ2-5; TRBD2 matches 12 bases. Per germline, CDR1 SNHLY and CDR2 FYNNEI. This CDR3 has 16 residues. The trim removed 7 bases at V and 5 bases at J, leaving 11 bases unmatched. This CDR3 is CASKFPGTSGLETQYF. The CDR3 DNA reads as TGTGCCAGCAAGTTTCCCGGGACTAGCGGGCTGGAGACCCAGTACTTC.

This chain joins TRBV10-1 and TRBJ1-1, with 9 bases fitting TRBD1. The V segment lost 1 base and the J segment 1 base; nucleotides outside the gene matches: 4. Germline values: CDR1 WNHNN, CDR2 SYGVQD (reference sequence). The CDR3 is 16 residues long. CDR3 protein: CASSEFRDRANTEAFF. The CDR3 DNA follows: TGCGCCAGCAGTGAGTTCCGGGACAGGGCGAACACTGAAGCTTTCTTT.

This clone was detected a few times. This sequence joins TRBV4-2 and TRBJ2-3; D ambiguous. This CDR3 is built from 17 residues. CDR1 and CDR2 (germline): LGHNA, YNFKEQ. V gave up 0 bases and J gave up 0 bases, with 13 bases separating them. CDR3 region: CASSQDTENPSTDTQYF. The CDR3 nucleotides read TGTGCCAGCAGCCAAGATACTGAGAATCCTAGCACAGATACGCAGTATTTT.

The table lists this clone with a few counts. The J gene is TRBJ1-3, the V gene TRBV6-6; D remains ambiguous. Germline V gene data show CDR1 as MNHNY and CDR2 as SVGAGI (reference sequence). V shed 4 bases and J shed 3 bases, with 4 bases lying between them. The CDR3 loop spans 12 amino acids. CDR3 sequence reads: CASSSYGNTIYF. For the CDR3, the DNA is TGTGCCAGCAGTTCCTATGGAAACACCATATATTTT.

The V gene is TRBV7-8, the J gene TRBJ2-3, with 9 positions matching TRBD1. This CDR3 region has 14 residues. Per the germline V gene, CDR1 is SGHVS and CDR2 is FQNEAQ. V trimming: 7 bases; J trimming: 5 bases; junction bases outside the gene matches: 7. CDR3 residues: CASNSSTGGDTQYF. For the CDR3, the DNA is TGTGCCAGCAACTCATCGACAGGGGGAGATACGCAGTATTTT.

This clone was seen only once. The J gene is TRBJ1-6, the V gene TRBV5-6; 7 positions match TRBD1. The germline V gene has CDR1 SGHDT and CDR2 YYEEEE. This CDR3 has 16 amino acids. V was pared by 1 base and J by 6 bases, with 7 bases of the junction left unmatched. Here the CDR3 reads CASSLTTGFGNSPLHF. The CDR3 DNA reads TGTGCCAGCAGCTTGACGACAGGGTTTGGTAATTCACCCCTCCACTTT.

The V gene is TRBV7-7, the J gene TRBJ2-1, with unresolved D. The CDR3 spans 14 residues. The germline V and J ends were trimmed by 1 base and 4 bases, with 8 bases remaining between them. The germline gives CDR1 SSHAT, CDR2 FNYEAQ (reference sequence). CDR3 protein: CASSLGRNYNEQFF. In DNA form, the CDR3 reads TGTGCCAGCAGCTTAGGGCGGAATTACAATGAGCAGTTCTTC.

The chain recombines TRBV6-6 with TRBJ2-5; D is unresolved. The CDR3 has 13 residues. Germline V gene sequence: CDR1 MNHNY, CDR2 SVGAGI (reference sequence). Trimming took off 7 bases at V and 5 bases at J, with 14 bases between the two ends. CDR3 nucleotides: TGTGCCAGCATTTCAGAGATGGGCGAGACCCAGTACTTC. It specifies CASISEMGETQYF.

This chain joins TRBV2 and TRBJ2-5; 11 bases map to TRBD2. Germline V CDR1 and CDR2: SNHLY, FYNNEI. V shed 6 bases, J shed 5 bases, and the junction held 8 bases outside the gene matches. CDR3 length: 15 residues. The CDR3 nucleotides read TGTGCCAGCAGCAGCTTTAGCGGGGGGGCCGAGACCCAGTACTTC. This encodes CASSSFSGGAETQYF.

The CDR3 region has the DNA TGCAGCGTTGAAGATTGGCTGACTGACGATGGCTACACCTTC. It is translated as CSVEDWLTDDGYTF. The chain has TRBV29-1 and TRBJ1-2; no clear D gene. Germline V gives CDR1 SQVTM, CDR2 ANQGSEA. V was cut by 0 bases and J by 6 bases, with 14 bases left in between. The CDR3 consists of 14 residues.

In its sample, this clone was seen once. The rearrangement joins TRBV6-5 to TRBJ1-5; possibly TRBD1 for D (6 bases). V gave up 6 bases and J gave up 3 bases, with 12 bases separating them. Germline CDR1 MNHEY, CDR2 SVGAGI. The CDR3 contains 14 residues. The CDR3, as DNA: TGTGCCAGCAGCGCCACAGGGCCCAATCAGCCCCAGCATTTT. This gives the protein CASSATGPNQPQHF.

A few counts support this clone. V usage is TRBV5-4 and J usage is TRBJ2-3, with 11 bases identical to TRBD2. The junction had 21 bases not matched to a gene; V was cut back by 2 bases and J by 7 bases. Per germline, CDR1 SGHNT and CDR2 YYREEE (reference sequence). This CDR3 spans 20 amino acids. CDR3 coding DNA: TGTGCCAGCAGCTTCTTCCTTAGCGGGGGGGCCCCAAATCCTCCCCATACGCAGTATTTT. This sequence encodes CASSFFLSGGAPNPPHTQYF.

This rearrangement joins TRBV6-5 to TRBJ1-1; D may be TRBD1 (5 bases). The germline V gene has CDR1 MNHEY and CDR2 SVGAGI. The CDR3 covers 15 residues. V lost 0 bases and J lost 1, with 9 bases in between. In nucleotides, the CDR3 is TGTGCCAGCAGTTACTCCCTAGGGGAGAACACTGAAGCTTTCTTT. This encodes CASSYSLGENTEAFF.

J is TRBJ2-2 and V is TRBV14; D gene ambiguous. CDR3 size: 16 residues. V lost 0 bases to trimming and J lost 5 bases, with 13 bases between them. Germline assignment: CDR1 SGHDN and CDR2 FVKESK. In DNA form, the CDR3 reads TGTGCCAGCAGCCAAGATCTTGGCACAGCTACCGGGGAGCTGTTTTTT. It specifies CASSQDLGTATGELFF.

The count of this clone is one. The chain couples TRBV7-2 to TRBJ1-5; D not resolved. Germline V CDR1 and CDR2: SGHTA, FQGNSA. This CDR3 comprises 13 residues. Trimming pared 6 bases from V and 5 bases from J, leaving 11 bases between. As DNA, the CDR3 is TGTGCCAGCAGTTCCACGGGAGATCAGCCCCAGCATTTT. The encoded protein is CASSSTGDQPQHF.

The J gene is TRBJ1-1, the V gene TRBV5-1; TRBD1 agrees at 8 bases. Trimming removed 2 bases from V and 3 bases from J; junction bases left unmatched: 12. Per the germline V gene, CDR1 is SGHRS and CDR2 is YFSETQ. This CDR3 has 17 residues. The CDR3 coding sequence is TGCGCCAGCAGCTTCCGTGACAGGGGCCGAGGGGACACTGAAGCTTTCTTT. It encodes CASSFRDRGRGDTEAFF.

This chain connects TRBV6-6 to TRBJ2-1, with 11 bases aligning to TRBD2. CDR1 MNHNY and CDR2 SVGAGI come from the germline V gene (reference sequence). The CDR3 has 15 amino acids. V lost 5 bases and J lost 6; bases outside the gene matches: 6. The chain's CDR3 is CASSAPLAGANEQFF. In DNA form, the CDR3 reads TGTGCCAGCAGTGCTCCACTAGCGGGGGCCAATGAGCAGTTCTTC.

The chain employs TRBV4-1 and TRBJ1-2, with D tentatively TRBD1 (5 bases). Trimming left V 2 bases short and J 3 bases short, with 22 bases between. From germline, CDR1 is MGHRA and CDR2 YSYEKL. The CDR3 is 18 amino acids. CDR3 protein: CASSQKRMDKASYYGYTF. The CDR3 coding sequence is TGCGCCAGCAGCCAAAAAAGGATGGACAAGGCCTCTTACTATGGCTACACCTTC.

The chain carries TRBV5-4 and TRBJ2-1, with TRBD2 matching 12 bases. This CDR3 has 17 amino acids. The trim removed 1 base at V and 10 bases at J, leaving 12 bases unmatched. CDR1 SGHNT and CDR2 YYREEE come from the germline V gene (reference sequence). The DNA of the CDR3 is TGTGCCAGCAGCTTGTTACTAGCGGGGGGACTACTCCAAGAGCAGTTCTTC. Its translation: CASSLLLAGGLLQEQFF.

The rearrangement joins TRBV11-2 to TRBJ2-7; no firm D call. The CDR3 covers 15 residues. The germline CDR1 and CDR2 sequences are SGHAT and FQNNGV. V lost 5 bases, J lost 3 bases, and 17 bases lay in between. The CDR3 DNA reads TGTGCCAGCAGCACCTCCAGGATGGCCGACTACGAGCAGTACTTC. This codes for CASSTSRMADYEQYF. Full variable domain (rest looked up from reference TRBV11-2 and TRBJ2-7): EAGVAQSPRYKIIEKRQSVAFWCNPISGHATLYWYQQILGQGPKLLIQFQNNGVVDDSQLPKDRFSAERLKGVDSTLKIQPAKLEDSAVYLCASSTSRMADYEQYFGPGTRLTVT.

The chain employs TRBV7-3 and TRBJ2-3, with TRBD2 matching over 12 bases. The CDR3 has 18 amino acids. Germline V CDR1 and CDR2: SGHTA, FQGTGA. The junction had 9 bases not matched to a gene; V was cut back by 5 bases and J by 0 bases. The CDR3 DNA sequence: TGTGCCAGCAGCCCCACTAGCGGGGGGAGATCTAGCACAGATACGCAGTATTTT. Protein product: CASSPTSGGRSSTDTQYF.

The chain has TRBV27 and TRBJ1-1; perhaps TRBD1 as D (5 bases). This CDR3 is built from 15 residues. Trimming pared 2 bases from V and 10 bases from J, leaving 20 bases between. Per the germline V gene, CDR1 is MNHEY and CDR2 is SMNVEV (reference sequence). In DNA, the CDR3 is TGTGCCAGCAGTTTACGTTGGGGAGGGGAATTTCGAGCTTTCTTT. This translates into CASSLRWGGEFRAFF.

The chain couples TRBV13 to TRBJ1-2; the D gene is possibly TRBD1 (5 bases). The germline gives CDR1 PRHDT, CDR2 FYEKMQ (reference sequence). CDR3 length equals 15 residues. The V end lost 6 bases, the J end lost 3 bases, and 17 bases lay between the germline ends. As DNA, the CDR3 is TGTGCCAGCAGTTTACCGGGGGTTAAGGACTATGGCTACACCTTC. Translated: CASSLPGVKDYGYTF. The complete variable domain, with remaining parts taken from reference TRBV13 and TRBJ1-2, reads AAGVIQSPRHLIKEKRETATLKCYPIPRHDTVYWYQQGPGQDPQFLISFYEKMQSDKGSIPDRFSAQQFSDYHSELNMSSLELGDSALYFCASSLPGVKDYGYTFGSGTRLTVV.

V gene TRBV15 combines with J gene TRBJ2-5; D possibly corresponds to TRBD1 (6 bases). CDR3 length: 15 amino acids. Trimming stripped 1 base from V and 1 base from J, with 10 bases between. In germline, CDR1 is LNHNV, CDR2 YYDKDF (reference sequence). CDR3 sequence reads: CATSRGAGAQETQYF. The CDR3 DNA follows: TGTGCCACCAGCAGAGGGGCAGGGGCCCAAGAGACCCAGTACTTC.

V gene TRBV28 combines with J gene TRBJ1-2; maybe TRBD1 (5 bases). This CDR3 spans 15 amino acids. Germline V gene data show CDR1 as MDHEN and CDR2 as SYDVKM. Trimming removed 5 bases at V and 6 bases at J, with 19 bases between. The CDR3 region is CASSHSGRGRDGYTF. The CDR3 bases are TGTGCCAGCAGTCACTCAGGGCGGGGCAGGGATGGCTACACCTTC.